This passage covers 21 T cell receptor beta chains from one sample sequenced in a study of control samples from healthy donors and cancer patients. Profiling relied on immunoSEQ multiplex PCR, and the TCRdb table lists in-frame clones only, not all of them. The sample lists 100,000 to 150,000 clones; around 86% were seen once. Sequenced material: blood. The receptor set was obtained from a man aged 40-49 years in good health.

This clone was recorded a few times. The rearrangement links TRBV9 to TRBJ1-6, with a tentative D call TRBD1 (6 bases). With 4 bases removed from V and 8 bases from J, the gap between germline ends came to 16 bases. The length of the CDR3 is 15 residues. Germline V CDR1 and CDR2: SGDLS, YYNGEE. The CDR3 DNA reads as TGTGCCAGCAGCCCGACCGAGGGGGGTTATTCACCCCTCCACTTT. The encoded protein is CASSPTEGGYSPLHF. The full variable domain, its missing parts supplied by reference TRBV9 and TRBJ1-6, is DSGVTQTPKHLITATGQRVTLRCSPRSGDLSVYWYQQSLDQGLQFLIQYYNGEERAKGNILERFSAQQFPDLHSELNLSSLELGDSALYFCASSPTEGGYSPLHFGNGTRLTVT.

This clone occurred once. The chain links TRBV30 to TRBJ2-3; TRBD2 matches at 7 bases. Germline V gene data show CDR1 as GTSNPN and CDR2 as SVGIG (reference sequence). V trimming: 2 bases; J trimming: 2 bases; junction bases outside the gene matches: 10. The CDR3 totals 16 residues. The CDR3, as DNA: TGTGCCTGGAGTCCGCCTTTGGGGGGGTACACAGATACGCAGTATTTT. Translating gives CAWSPPLGGYTDTQYF.

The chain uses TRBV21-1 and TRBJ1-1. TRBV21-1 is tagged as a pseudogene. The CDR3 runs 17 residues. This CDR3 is CASSKESKQGGDTEAFF. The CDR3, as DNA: TGTGCCAGCAGCAAAGAATCGAAACAGGGAGGCGACACTGAAGCTTTCTTT.

The DNA of the CDR3 is TGTGCCAGCATCCCCCCCACGTCGAACACTGAAGCTTTCTTT. Its translation is CASIPPTSNTEAFF. The chain has TRBV7-9 and TRBJ1-1, with no clear D. This CDR3 region has 14 residues. Trimming removed 7 bases at V and 1 base at J, with 13 bases between. Germline V lookup: CDR1 SEHNR, CDR2 FQNEAQ (reference sequence).

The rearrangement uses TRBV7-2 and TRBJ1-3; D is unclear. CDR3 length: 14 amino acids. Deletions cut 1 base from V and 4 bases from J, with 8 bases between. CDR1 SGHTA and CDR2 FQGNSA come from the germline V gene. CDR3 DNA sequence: TGTGCCAGCAGCTTAGGTCCCCAAGGAAACACCATATATTTT. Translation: CASSLGPQGNTIYF.

The chain's CDR3 is CASSLATGSGNTIYF. As DNA, the CDR3 is TGTGCCAGCAGCCTAGCGACAGGTTCTGGAAACACCATATATTTT. This chain connects TRBV5-5 to TRBJ1-3; weak D call: TRBD1 (6 bases). Trimming took 4 bases from V and 1 from J, leaving 12 bases between them. The CDR3 length is 15 residues. CDR1 SGHKS and CDR2 YYEKEE come from the germline V gene (reference sequence).

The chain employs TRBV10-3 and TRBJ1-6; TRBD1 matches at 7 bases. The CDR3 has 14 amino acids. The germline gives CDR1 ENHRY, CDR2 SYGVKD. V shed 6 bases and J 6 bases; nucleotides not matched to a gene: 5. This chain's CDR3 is CAISTGQSNSPLHF. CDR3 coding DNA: TGTGCCATCAGCACGGGACAGAGTAATTCACCCCTCCACTTT.

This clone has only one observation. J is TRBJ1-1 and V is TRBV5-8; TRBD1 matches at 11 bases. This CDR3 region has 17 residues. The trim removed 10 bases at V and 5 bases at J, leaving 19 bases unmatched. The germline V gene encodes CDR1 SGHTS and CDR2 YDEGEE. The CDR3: CAAPEPPRGQGATEAFF. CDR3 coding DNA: TGTGCCGCACCGGAACCCCCACGAGGACAGGGGGCAACTGAAGCTTTCTTT.

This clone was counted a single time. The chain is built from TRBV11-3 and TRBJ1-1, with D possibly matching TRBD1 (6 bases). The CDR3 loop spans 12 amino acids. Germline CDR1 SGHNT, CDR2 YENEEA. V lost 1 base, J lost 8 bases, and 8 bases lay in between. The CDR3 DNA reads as TGTGCCAGCAGCTTAGTCCAGGGGGAAGCTTTCTTT. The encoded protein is CASSLVQGEAFF.

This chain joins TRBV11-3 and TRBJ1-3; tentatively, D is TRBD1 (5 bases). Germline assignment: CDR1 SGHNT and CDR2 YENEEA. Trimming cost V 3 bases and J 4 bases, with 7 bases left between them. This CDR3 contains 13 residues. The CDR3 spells CASSLQGGNTIYF. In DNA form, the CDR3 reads TGTGCCAGCAGCTTGCAGGGAGGAAACACCATATATTTT.

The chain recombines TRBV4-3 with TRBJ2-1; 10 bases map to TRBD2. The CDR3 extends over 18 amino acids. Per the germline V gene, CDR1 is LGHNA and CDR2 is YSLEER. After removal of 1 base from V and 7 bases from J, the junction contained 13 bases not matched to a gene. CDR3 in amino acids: CASSQARQASGGVNEQFF. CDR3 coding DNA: TGCGCCAGCAGCCAAGCCCGCCAAGCGAGCGGGGGGGTAAATGAGCAGTTCTTC.

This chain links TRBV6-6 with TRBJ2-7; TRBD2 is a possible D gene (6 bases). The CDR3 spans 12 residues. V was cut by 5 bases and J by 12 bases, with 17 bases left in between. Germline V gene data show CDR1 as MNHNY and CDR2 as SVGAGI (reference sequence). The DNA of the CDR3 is TGTGCCAGCAGTGAGCCGGGAGCAAGGGGGTACTTC. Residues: CASSEPGARGYF.

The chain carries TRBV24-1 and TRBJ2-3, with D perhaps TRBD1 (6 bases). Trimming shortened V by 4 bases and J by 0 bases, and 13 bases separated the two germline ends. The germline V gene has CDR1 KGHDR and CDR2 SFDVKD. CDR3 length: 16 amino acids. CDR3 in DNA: TGTGCCACCAGTGACATGGACAGCCGTAGCACAGATACGCAGTATTTT. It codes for CATSDMDSRSTDTQYF.

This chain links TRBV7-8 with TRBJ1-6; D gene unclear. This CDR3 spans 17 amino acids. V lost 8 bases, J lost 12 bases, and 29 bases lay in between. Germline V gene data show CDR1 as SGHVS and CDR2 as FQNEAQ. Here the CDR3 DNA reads TGTGCCAGCGGCAATGATGGAGTCCTGTTCGGGGAGGGACCCCTCCACTTT. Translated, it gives CASGNDGVLFGEGPLHF.

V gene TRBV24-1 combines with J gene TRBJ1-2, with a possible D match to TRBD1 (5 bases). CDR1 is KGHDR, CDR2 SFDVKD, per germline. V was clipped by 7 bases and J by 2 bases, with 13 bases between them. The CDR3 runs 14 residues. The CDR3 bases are TGTGCCACCAGGCCGGGGGGGTCCAACTATGGCTACACCTTC. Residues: CATRPGGSNYGYTF.

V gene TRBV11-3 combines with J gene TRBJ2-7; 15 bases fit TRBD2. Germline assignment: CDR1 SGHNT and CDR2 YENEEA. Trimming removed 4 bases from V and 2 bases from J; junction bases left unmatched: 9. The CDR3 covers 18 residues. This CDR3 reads CASSSLGTSGGRTYEQYF. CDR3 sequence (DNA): TGTGCCAGCAGCTCTCTTGGGACTAGCGGGGGGCGCACCTACGAGCAGTACTTC.

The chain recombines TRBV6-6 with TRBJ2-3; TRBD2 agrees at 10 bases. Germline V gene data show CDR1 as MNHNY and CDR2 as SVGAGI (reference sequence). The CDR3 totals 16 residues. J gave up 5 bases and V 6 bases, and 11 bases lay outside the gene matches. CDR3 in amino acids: CASSPGRAGGLDTQYF. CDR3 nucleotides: TGTGCCAGCAGCCCAGGGCGAGCGGGGGGGTTAGATACGCAGTATTTT.

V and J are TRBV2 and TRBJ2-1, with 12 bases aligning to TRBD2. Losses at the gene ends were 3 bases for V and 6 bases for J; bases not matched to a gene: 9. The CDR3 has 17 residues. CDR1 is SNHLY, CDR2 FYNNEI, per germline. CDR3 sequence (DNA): TGTGCCAGCAGTGAGTCTCCTAGCGGGGGGGCCGGCAATGAGCAGTTCTTC. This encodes CASSESPSGGAGNEQFF. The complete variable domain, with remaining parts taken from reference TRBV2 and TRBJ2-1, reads EPEVTQTPSHQVTQMGQEVILRCVPISNHLYFYWYRQILGQKVEFLVSFYNNEISEKSEIFDDQFSVERPDGSNFTLKIRSTKLEDSAMYFCASSESPSGGAGNEQFFGPGTRLTVL.

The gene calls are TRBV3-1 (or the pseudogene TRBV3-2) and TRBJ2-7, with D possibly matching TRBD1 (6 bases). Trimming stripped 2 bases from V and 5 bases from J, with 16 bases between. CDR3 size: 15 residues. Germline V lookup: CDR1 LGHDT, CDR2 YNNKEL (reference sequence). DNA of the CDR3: TGTGCCAGCAGCCAAAGGGGCACAGGGTGGAACGAGCAGTACTTC. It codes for CASSQRGTGWNEQYF.

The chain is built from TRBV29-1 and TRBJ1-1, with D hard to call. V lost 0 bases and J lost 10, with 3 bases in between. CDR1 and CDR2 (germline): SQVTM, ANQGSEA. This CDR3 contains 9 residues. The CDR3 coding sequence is TGCAGCGTTGAAGAGGGAGCTTTCTTT. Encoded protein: CSVEEGAFF.

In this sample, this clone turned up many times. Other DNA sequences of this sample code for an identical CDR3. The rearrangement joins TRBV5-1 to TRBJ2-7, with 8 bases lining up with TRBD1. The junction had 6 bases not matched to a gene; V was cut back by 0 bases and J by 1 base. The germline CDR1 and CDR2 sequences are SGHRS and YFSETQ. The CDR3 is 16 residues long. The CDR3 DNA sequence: TGCGCCAGCAGCTTGGAGGGGACAGGCCTTTCCTACGAGCAGTACTTC. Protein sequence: CASSLEGTGLSYEQYF.